These 17 T cell receptor beta chains were all obtained from the same sample, sequenced in a study of cytomegalovirus exposure and HLA in healthy donors. It was with 60 Vbeta and 13 Jbeta primers that the PCR ran. Measured with immunoSEQ multiplex PCR; TCRdb has only the in-frame clones, and not every one. The sample lists around 130,000 clones, about 79% occurring once. Material for sequencing was PBMCs. All receptors derive from a man aged 45-65 years in good health and CMV-seronegative.

A few counts support this clone. The rearrangement links TRBV9 to TRBJ1-5; 7 bases fit TRBD1. The J segment lost 4 bases and the V segment lost 2 bases, leaving 0 bases of the junction unmatched. Per germline, CDR1 SGDLS and CDR2 YYNGEE. The CDR3 sequence is 13 residues long. In DNA, the CDR3 is TGTGCCAGCAGCGTGGGACAGAATCAGCCCCAGCATTTT. It translates to CASSVGQNQPQHF.

The CDR3 region has the DNA TGTGCCAGCAGCTTATCCGGGAGTAGCGGGGGGGGCACAGATACGCAGTATTTT. It translates to CASSLSGSSGGGTDTQYF. This rearrangement joins TRBV7-9 to TRBJ2-3, with TRBD2 matching 11 bases. J gave up 1 base and V 2 bases, and 8 bases lay outside the gene matches. The CDR3 length is 18 residues. Germline CDR1 and CDR2: SEHNR and FQNEAQ (reference sequence).

The gene calls are TRBV30 and TRBJ2-7; TRBD2 might be the D (7 bases). The CDR3 spans 17 residues. V gave up 0 bases and J gave up 1 base, with 19 bases separating them. The germline gives CDR1 GTSNPN, CDR2 SVGIG (reference sequence). This CDR3 reads CAWSVPLGRGASYEQYF. The CDR3 bases are TGTGCCTGGAGTGTACCGCTGGGACGGGGGGCATCCTACGAGCAGTACTTC.

This clone appeared a few times. This rearrangement joins TRBV19 to TRBJ1-5; D is possibly TRBD1 (6 bases). Trimming took 7 bases from V and 0 from J, leaving 19 bases between them. CDR3 length equals 17 residues. The germline CDR1 and CDR2 sequences are LNHDA and SQIVND (reference sequence). As DNA, the CDR3 is TGTGCCAGTACCCACGGGAGGGGGGCTTATAGCAATCAGCCCCAGCATTTT. This translates into CASTHGRGAYSNQPQHF. The variable domain in full, completed from reference TRBV19 and TRBJ1-5, reads DGGITQSPKYLFRKEGQNVTLSCEQNLNHDAMYWYRQDPGQGLRLIYYSQIVNDFQKGDIAEGYSVSREKKESFPLTVTSAQKNPTAFYLCASTHGRGAYSNQPQHFGDGTRLSIL.

V gene TRBV18 combines with J gene TRBJ1-5; 8 bases line up with TRBD1. This CDR3 is built from 15 residues. The J segment lost 4 bases and the V segment lost 3 bases, leaving 5 bases of the junction unmatched. Germline V gene sequence: CDR1 KGHSH, CDR2 LQKENI. The CDR3 sequence is CASSPRDRQNQPQHF. As DNA, the CDR3 is TGTGCCAGCTCACCCCGGGACAGGCAAAATCAGCCCCAGCATTTT.

The chain uses TRBV9 and TRBJ1-1, with unresolved D. CDR3 length equals 13 residues. Trimming pared 4 bases from V and 4 bases from J, leaving 11 bases between. Germline V gene data show CDR1 as SGDLS and CDR2 as YYNGEE. The CDR3, as DNA: TGTGCCAGCAGCCCCGGGGTTGCCACTGAAGCTTTCTTT. Its protein is CASSPGVATEAFF.

J is TRBJ2-7 and V is TRBV4-1; 8 positions match TRBD2. The V and J ends lost 0 bases and 0 bases, in that order; junction bases with no gene match: 10. Germline V CDR1 and CDR2: MGHRA, YSYEKL. CDR3 length: 18 residues. CDR3 amino acids: CASSQDPFMAGGSYEQYF. DNA for the CDR3: TGCGCCAGCAGCCAAGACCCCTTTATGGCGGGGGGCTCCTACGAGCAGTACTTC.

The chain links TRBV5-6 to TRBJ2-2; 12 bases match TRBD1. V trimming: 4 bases; J trimming: 4 bases; junction bases outside the gene matches: 8. The CDR3 totals 17 residues. Germline values: CDR1 SGHDT, CDR2 YYEEEE. The CDR3 coding sequence is TGTGCCAGCAGCCTCGGGACAGGGGGCGGGGGCACCGGGGAGCTGTTTTTT. Translation gives CASSLGTGGGGTGELFF.

The V call is TRBV2, the J call TRBJ1-2; tentative D call: TRBD1 (6 bases). V was cut by 6 bases and J by 8 bases, with 19 bases left in between. The germline V gene encodes CDR1 SNHLY and CDR2 FYNNEI. CDR3 length equals 14 residues. As DNA, the CDR3 is TGTGCCAGCAGGGAGACCAACAGGGCAGGAGGCTACACCTTC. Its protein product is CASRETNRAGGYTF. The full variable domain, rest sourced from reference TRBV2 and TRBJ1-2, is EPEVTQTPSHQVTQMGQEVILRCVPISNHLYFYWYRQILGQKVEFLVSFYNNEISEKSEIFDDQFSVERPDGSNFTLKIRSTKLEDSAMYFCASRETNRAGGYTFGSGTRLTVV.

This clone was seen a handful of times. The chain combines TRBV4-1 with TRBJ2-7; D may be TRBD2 (5 bases). Germline V lookup: CDR1 MGHRA, CDR2 YSYEKL. This CDR3 is built from 13 residues. Trimming stripped 3 bases from V and 4 bases from J, with 10 bases between. The CDR3 region has the DNA TGCGCCAGCAGCCAGGGAGCCGGGTACGAGCAGTACTTC. The encoded protein is CASSQGAGYEQYF.

The chain couples TRBV7-9 to TRBJ2-7, with unresolved D. CDR3 length: 14 residues. Trimming shortened V by 3 bases and J by 5 bases, and 14 bases separated the two germline ends. Germline-derived CDR1 and CDR2 are SEHNR and FQNEAQ (reference sequence). The CDR3 here is CASSFRGARDEQYF. In nucleotides, the CDR3 is TGTGCCAGCAGCTTTCGCGGTGCTCGCGACGAGCAGTACTTC.

This chain links TRBV15 with TRBJ1-4, with 8 bases matching TRBD1. Germline lookup yields CDR1 LNHNV and CDR2 YYDKDF (reference sequence). V shed 8 bases and J 7 bases; nucleotides not matched to a gene: 6. The CDR3 is 13 residues long. The CDR3, as DNA: TGTGCCACCTCGACAGGGGCGAGTGAAAAACTGTTTTTT. It is translated as CATSTGASEKLFF.

V and J are TRBV7-9 and TRBJ1-1; possible D gene TRBD1, 6 bases. The CDR3 totals 12 residues. The germline V and J ends were trimmed by 8 bases and 5 bases, with 12 bases remaining between them. Germline V gene sequence: CDR1 SEHNR, CDR2 FQNEAQ (reference sequence). This chain's CDR3 is CASREGVTEAFF. The CDR3 nucleotides read TGTGCCAGCCGGGAGGGGGTAACTGAAGCTTTCTTT.

This CDR3 is CASKGLADYYEQYF. The CDR3 nucleotides read TGTGCCAGCAAAGGGCTAGCGGACTACTACGAGCAGTACTTC. This sequence joins TRBV2 and TRBJ2-7; 7 bases fit TRBD2. Trimming took 7 bases from V and 3 from J; bases not matched to a gene: 9. The germline CDR1 and CDR2 sequences are SNHLY and FYNNEI. The CDR3 runs to 14 residues.

This clone was seen a few times. V and J are TRBV6-1 and TRBJ1-4; no clear D gene. CDR1 and CDR2 (germline): MNHNS, SASEGT. This CDR3 is 13 amino acids long. Trimming took 6 bases from V and 0 from J, leaving 5 bases between them. DNA for the CDR3: TGTGCCAGCAGGCGGGCAACTAATGAAAAACTGTTTTTT. It is translated as CASRRATNEKLFF.

J is TRBJ1-5 and V is TRBV19; 10 nucleotides align to TRBD1. This CDR3 is built from 16 residues. Trimming cost V 5 bases and J 6 bases; bases outside gene matches: 10. Germline assignment: CDR1 LNHDA and CDR2 SQIVND (reference sequence). In DNA, the CDR3 is TGTGCCAGTAGTCCCTCGGACAGGGGGTATAGTCAGCCCCAGCATTTT. Encoded protein: CASSPSDRGYSQPQHF.

The chain carries TRBV9 and TRBJ2-2; D may be TRBD1 (5 bases). The germline V gene has CDR1 SGDLS and CDR2 YYNGEE. Trimming stripped 0 bases from V and 7 bases from J, with 10 bases between. The CDR3 contains 14 residues. In DNA, the CDR3 is TGTGCCAGCAGCGTAGGTGGGGCCAGCGGGGAGCTGTTTTTT. Translated: CASSVGGASGELFF.